This TCR beta chain was sequenced for a study of OX40 agonist ivuxolimab in advanced cancers. General observations from the study: It was also the case that some nonresponders had low normalized T-cell clonal expansion.

The germline CDR1 and CDR2 sequences are LGHNA and YSLEER. Trimming at V came to 4 bases and at J to 3 bases, leaving 7 bases not matched to a gene. This CDR3 has 16 amino acids. Generated by immunoSEQ multiplex PCR, the TCRdb table keeps only in-frame clones and is missing some. Among roughly 74,000 clones, roughly 90% were seen once, and the ten largest hold about 8.6%. Concerning this clone: The antigen is unknown.

The sample was CD4+ or CD8+ T cells sorted from blood, taken in a trial of the OX40 agonist ivuxolimab. The TCR sequence derives from an adult with an advanced solid tumor such as melanoma, head and neck, liver or kidney cancer. The V call is TRBV4-3, the J call TRBJ2-1, with 9 bases fitting TRBD2. This CDR3 is CASSPPGLAGYNEQFF. CDR3 DNA sequence: TGCGCCAGCAGCCCACCGGGACTAGCAGGCTACAATGAGCAGTTCTTC.